This T cell receptor (beta chain) was sequenced during a study of early T cells in non-severe SARS-CoV-2 infection. Study context: Whole-blood bulk RNA, unsorted, was sequenced, and chains were unpaired. The study's findings and limits: Private and CD4 specificities were missed by VDJdb matching, skewed to anti-spike CD8.

The library protocol tagged individual cDNA molecules with unique molecular identifiers. MiXCR was run by TCRdb on the 5' RACE reads, yielding one entry per CDR3 protein. The sample shows around 64,000 distinct CDR3 sequences, 11% of them seen only once. Germline values: CDR1 SGHDN, CDR2 FVKESK. Trimming took 6 bases from V and 5 from J, leaving 13 bases between them. The CDR3 contains 14 residues. This clonotype appeared many times. Antigen specificity is unknown. The sequences come from whole blood, collected at baseline. The rearrangement links TRBV14 to TRBJ2-2; D gene unclear. The sequence was collected from an adult who was a healthcare worker with PCR-confirmed SARS-CoV-2 infection or an uninfected control (not recorded which). The CDR3 loop is CASSQSLGTGELFF. CDR3 in DNA: TGTGCCAGCAGTCAATCTCTCGGTACCGGGGAGCTGTTTTTT.